One and the same sample provided the 14 T cell receptor beta chains below, sequenced in a study of siplizumab effects on memory and regulatory T cells. Some clones are missing from TCRdb's copy, which holds only in-frame ones; the method was immunoSEQ multiplex PCR. The sample consists of 100,000 to 110,000 clones, about 91% of them appearing once. Material for sequencing was CD4+ T cells sorted from blood. The receptor set was obtained from a human donor in good health.

V and J are TRBV28 and TRBJ2-7; TRBD1 aligns across 10 bases. J gave up 5 bases and V 4 bases, and 8 bases lay outside the gene matches. CDR3 length equals 15 residues. Looked up from germline, CDR1 is MDHEN and CDR2 is SYDVKM. CDR3 sequence: CASSSTGTGVHEQYF. The CDR3 nucleotides are TGTGCCAGCAGTTCCACCGGGACAGGGGTCCACGAGCAGTACTTC. Full variable domain (remainder filled in from reference TRBV28 and TRBJ2-7): DVKVTQSSRYLVKRTGEKVFLECVQDMDHENMFWYRQDPGLGLRLIYFSYDVKMKEKGDIPEGYSVSREKKERFSLILESASTNQTSMYLCASSSTGTGVHEQYFGPGTRLTVT.

This chain connects TRBV10-3 to TRBJ1-3; tentative D call: TRBD1 (5 bases). The CDR3 covers 15 residues. Between the trimmed V and J ends, which lost 9 bases and 5 bases, there was a span of 20 bases. Germline loops: CDR1 ENHRY, CDR2 SYGVKD. The CDR3 protein is CAMTDPTTERNTIYF. For the CDR3, the DNA is TGTGCCATGACAGATCCCACTACCGAGCGAAACACCATATATTTT.

This clone has just one count. The V gene is TRBV9, the J gene TRBJ2-1, with 9 nucleotides matching TRBD2. V dropped 0 bases and J dropped 5; count of bases not matched to a gene: 3. The germline V gene encodes CDR1 SGDLS and CDR2 YYNGEE. CDR3 size: 15 residues. This CDR3 reads CASSVGGGVHNEQFF. DNA of the CDR3: TGTGCCAGCAGCGTAGGCGGGGGGGTCCACAATGAGCAGTTCTTC.

This rearrangement joins TRBV19 to TRBJ2-3; 7 bases fit TRBD2. The CDR3 has 15 amino acids. The V gene end was trimmed by 1 base and the J gene end by 8 bases; junction bases not matched to a gene: 9. In germline, CDR1 is LNHDA, CDR2 SQIVND (reference sequence). In nucleotides, the CDR3 is TGTGCCAGTAGTATAGGAGGCGGGGGAGGTGTTACGCAGTATTTT. Translating it yields CASSIGGGGGVTQYF.

The J gene is TRBJ1-5, the V gene TRBV7-6, with TRBD1 as a possible D gene (6 bases). The CDR3 is made up of 16 amino acids. The germline CDR1 and CDR2 sequences are SGHVS and FNYEAQ. The ends were cut back, 1 base at V and 2 bases at J, with 12 bases in the middle. DNA of the CDR3: TGTGCCAGCAGCTTAGGAAGTGCAGGGGGCAATCAGCCCCAGCATTTT. This codes for CASSLGSAGGNQPQHF.

This clone was picked up a small number of times. The V gene is TRBV7-9, the J gene TRBJ1-2; 7 bases are shared with TRBD1. The germline V gene encodes CDR1 SEHNR and CDR2 FQNEAQ (reference sequence). V lost 5 bases to trimming and J lost 4 bases; unmatched junction nucleotides: 10. The CDR3 sequence is 15 residues long. CDR3 residues: CASSLGQAPGYGYTF. The CDR3 DNA sequence: TGTGCCAGCAGCCTCGGACAGGCCCCTGGCTATGGCTACACCTTC.

CDR3 sequence reads: CASSQYNEQFF. The CDR3, as DNA: TGTGCCAGCAGCCAGTACAATGAGCAGTTCTTC. The chain joins TRBV2 to TRBJ2-1; D is uncertain. Trimming stripped 6 bases from V and 4 bases from J, with 4 bases between. Germline CDR1 is SNHLY and CDR2 is FYNNEI. This CDR3 contains 11 residues.

The V gene is TRBV6-5, the J gene TRBJ2-7, with TRBD1 matching over 7 bases. This CDR3 is built from 14 residues. Trimming removed 6 bases from V and 5 bases from J; junction bases left unmatched: 10. The germline V gene encodes CDR1 MNHEY and CDR2 SVGAGI. The chain's CDR3 is CASRLSTGSDEQYF. DNA of the CDR3: TGTGCCAGCAGACTTTCGACAGGGTCGGACGAGCAGTACTTC.

J is TRBJ2-7 and V is TRBV5-1; 7 nucleotides agree with TRBD1. The V gene's germline CDR1 is SGHRS and CDR2 YFSETQ. The CDR3 sequence is 14 residues long. J gave up 2 bases and V 4 bases, and 6 bases lay outside the gene matches. In DNA, the CDR3 is TGCGCCAGCAGCCAGCAGGGGGTTCCCTACGAGCAGTACTTC. Protein product: CASSQQGVPYEQYF. Supplemented by reference TRBV5-1 and TRBJ2-7, the full variable domain reads KAGVTQTPRYLIKTRGQQVTLSCSPISGHRSVSWYQQTPGQGLQFLFEYFSETQRNKGNFPGRFSGRQFSNSRSEMNVSTLELGDSALYLCASSQQGVPYEQYFGPGTRLTVT.

The chain links TRBV7-9 to TRBJ2-3, with D possibly matching TRBD1 (6 bases). Trimming cost V 5 bases and J 0 bases, with 12 bases left between them. CDR3 length: 15 residues. Per the germline V gene, CDR1 is SEHNR and CDR2 is FQNEAQ (reference sequence). CDR3 in DNA: TGTGCCAGCAGCACCCCCGGGACAAGCACAGATACGCAGTATTTT. Its translation: CASSTPGTSTDTQYF.

This sequence joins TRBV27 and TRBJ1-1, with 7 bases identical to TRBD1. Germline CDR1 MNHEY, CDR2 SMNVEV (reference sequence). CDR3 length equals 14 residues. Trimming at V came to 4 bases and at J to 0 bases, leaving 2 bases not matched to a gene. The CDR3 protein is CASSWDRMNTEAFF. The DNA of the CDR3 is TGTGCCAGCAGTTGGGACAGAATGAACACTGAAGCTTTCTTT.

The CDR3 DNA reads TGTGCCAGCAGCCAAGAAGCCCCACCATTTACCGGGGAGCTGTTTTTT. Protein product: CASSQEAPPFTGELFF. This chain joins TRBV4-2 and TRBJ2-2; D ambiguous. The CDR3 length is 16 residues. V was shortened by 0 bases and J by 5 bases, with 13 bases between the two germline ends. Looked up from germline, CDR1 is LGHNA and CDR2 is YNFKEQ.

V gene TRBV9 combines with J gene TRBJ1-4, with 9 nucleotides matching TRBD1. Germline CDR1 is SGDLS and CDR2 is YYNGEE. The V and J ends lost 2 bases and 6 bases, in that order; junction bases with no gene match: 11. CDR3 length: 17 amino acids. CDR3 region: CASSVAWGDRAYEKLFF. The CDR3 DNA reads TGTGCCAGCAGCGTCGCCTGGGGGGACAGGGCGTATGAAAAACTGTTTTTT.

The V call is TRBV7-9, the J call TRBJ2-5, with D possibly being TRBD1 (6 bases). Trimming shortened V by 1 base and J by 5 bases, and 11 bases separated the two germline ends. The length of the CDR3 is 14 residues. The germline gives CDR1 SEHNR, CDR2 FQNEAQ (reference sequence). The CDR3 loop is CASSLVGGWETQYF. The DNA for the CDR3 is TGTGCCAGCAGCTTAGTTGGGGGCTGGGAGACCCAGTACTTC.